These T cell receptor beta chains were read from a single sample in a study of T-cell memory formation after mild COVID-19. MiXCR, run by TCRdb on the 5' RACE reads, gives a single entry per CDR3 protein. This sample has a few hundred thousand distinct CDR3 sequences, with approximately 15% found just once. Source material: PBMCs or a T cell subset sorted from them (not recorded which). These receptors all stem from a man between 18 and 35 years old who had mild COVID-19 (a few samples of this study predate the infection). Cell type and time point are not known. Each CDR3 is given with its conserved first and last residue. A D gene is named only where the DNA matches it firmly. Clone size is shown for a subset of rows, as once, few, many or a class of expanded clone.

length,J,size,D,V,CDR3,DNA
15,TRBJ2-7,-,-,TRBV5-5,CASSPRAGTSYEQYF,TGTGCCAGCAGCCCCAGAGCCGGGACATCCTACGAGCAGTACTTC
14,TRBJ2-3,few,-,TRBV12-3/TRBV12-4,CASSLLRGRDTQYF,TGTGCCAGCAGTTTACTGCGGGGTAGAGATACGCAGTATTTT
14,TRBJ1-3,-,TRBD1,TRBV6-5,CATKTGGSGNTIYF,TGTGCCACCAAAACAGGGGGCTCTGGAAACACCATATATTTT
17,TRBJ2-6,-,-,TRBV15,CATSRVVSLSGANVLTF,TGTGCCACCAGCAGAGTTGTCAGCCTCTCTGGGGCCAACGTCCTGACTTTC
15,TRBJ1-5,few,-,TRBV4-3,CASSQEGTANQPQHF,TGCGCCAGCAGCCAAGAGGGGACGGCGAATCAGCCCCAGCATTTT
15,TRBJ2-2,-,TRBD2,TRBV12-3/TRBV12-4,CASSPRGVVTGELFF,TGTGCCAGCAGCCCCCGGGGGGTTGTAACCGGGGAGCTGTTTTTT
14,TRBJ2-5,few,-,TRBV5-1,CASSLSRDQETQYF,TGCGCCAGCAGCTTGTCCAGGGACCAAGAGACCCAGTACTTC
13,TRBJ1-1,few,-,TRBV15,CATSDRRNTEAFF,TGTGCCACTTCGGACAGAAGGAACACTGAAGCTTTCTTT
15,TRBJ2-2,-,TRBD1,TRBV3-1,CASSHGTGEDGELFF,TGTGCCAGCAGCCACGGGACAGGGGAGGACGGGGAGCTGTTTTTT
15,TRBJ2-1,-,-,TRBV6-5,CASSLRDMAYNEQFF,TGTGCCAGCAGCCTCCGGGACATGGCATACAATGAGCAGTTCTTC
17,TRBJ1-2,-,-,TRBV11-2,CASSQITETQIPYGYTF,TGTGCCAGCAGCCAAATTACAGAGACCCAGATTCCCTATGGCTACACCTTC
17,TRBJ2-1,few,-,TRBV4-1,CASSRSGTFPNYNEQFF,TGCGCCAGCAGTCGATCCGGGACCTTTCCCAATTACAATGAGCAGTTCTTC
19,TRBJ2-5,-,TRBD1,TRBV7-9,CASSLSPWGTGYLQETQYF,TGTGCCAGCAGCTTATCTCCGTGGGGGACAGGGTATCTCCAAGAGACCCAGTACTTC
11,TRBJ2-1,many,-,TRBV4-1,CASSRYNEQFF,TGCGCCAGCAGCCGCTACAATGAGCAGTTCTTC
15,TRBJ2-3,few,TRBD2,TRBV7-3,CASSLILAGTDTQYF,TGTGCCAGCAGCTTAATCCTAGCGGGCACAGATACGCAGTATTTT
14,TRBJ2-1,few,-,TRBV4-3,CASSRQGRDNEQFF,TGCGCCAGCAGCCGACAGGGGAGGGACAATGAGCAGTTCTTC
14,TRBJ1-2,-,TRBD1,TRBV20-1,CSASTTQGRGGYTF,TGCAGTGCATCAACGACACAGGGGCGAGGTGGCTACACCTTC
16,TRBJ2-5,-,TRBD1,TRBV5-1,CASSLMGTGGEETQYF,TGCGCCAGCAGCTTGATGGGCACAGGGGGCGAAGAGACCCAGTACTTC
12,TRBJ2-4,-,-,TRBV20-1,CSATLQGHIQYF,TGCAGTGCAACCCTACAGGGTCACATTCAGTACTTC
13,TRBJ1-1,many,-,TRBV7-9,CASIPRPGLEAFF,TGTGCCAGCATCCCAAGGCCGGGATTGGAAGCTTTCTTT
15,TRBJ1-1,many,-,TRBV12-5,CASGFGALGNTEAFF,TGTGCTAGTGGTTTCGGGGCTCTGGGGAACACTGAAGCTTTCTTT